This T cell receptor beta chain originates from a study of CD8 T cells in Susac syndrome. As for the study in general: Patients with Susac syndrome, at blood draw, were therapy-naive, on corticosteroids, or on intravenous immunoglobulin alone.

Random hexamers primed reverse transcription of about 0.45 to 1 ug RNA. An immunoSEQ multiplex PCR generated amplified TCR beta CDR3 products spanning 54 Vbeta and 13 Jbeta. TCRdb reprocessed the immunoSEQ multiplex PCR reads with MiXCR, giving one entry per CDR3 protein. This table has about 210,000 distinct CDR3 sequences, around 93% appearing once. V was cut by 3 bases and J by 4 bases, with 16 bases left in between. CDR1 and CDR2 (germline): KGHDR, SFDVKD. The CDR3 is made up of 16 amino acids. This chain connects TRBV24-1 to TRBJ2-3; D not certain. This clonotype was obtained from a human donor with Susac syndrome. Sequencing used CD4+ T cells from PBMCs. The CDR3 nucleotides read TGTGCCACCAGTGATCCAGGACCCTCCGCCCCAGATACGCAGTATTTT. It yields the protein CATSDPGPSAPDTQYF.